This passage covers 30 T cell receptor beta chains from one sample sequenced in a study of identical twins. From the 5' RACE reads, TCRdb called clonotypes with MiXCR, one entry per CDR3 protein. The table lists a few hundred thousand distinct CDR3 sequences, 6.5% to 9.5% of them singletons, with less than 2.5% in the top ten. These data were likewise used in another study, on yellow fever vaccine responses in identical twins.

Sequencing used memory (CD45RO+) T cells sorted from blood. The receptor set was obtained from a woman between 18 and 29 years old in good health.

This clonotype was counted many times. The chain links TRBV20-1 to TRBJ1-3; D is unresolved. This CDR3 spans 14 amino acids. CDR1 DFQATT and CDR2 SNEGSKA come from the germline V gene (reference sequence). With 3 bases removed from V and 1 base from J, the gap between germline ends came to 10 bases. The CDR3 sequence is CSASMLSSGNTIYF. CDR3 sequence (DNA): TGCAGTGCTAGTATGCTGTCTTCTGGAAACACCATATATTTT.

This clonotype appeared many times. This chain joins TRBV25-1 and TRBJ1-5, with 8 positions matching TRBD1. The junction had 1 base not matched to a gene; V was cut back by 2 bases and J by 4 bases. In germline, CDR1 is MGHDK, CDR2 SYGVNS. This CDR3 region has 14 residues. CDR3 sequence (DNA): TGTGCCAGCAGTGAAGGACAGGGAAATCAGCCCCAGCATTTT. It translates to CASSEGQGNQPQHF.

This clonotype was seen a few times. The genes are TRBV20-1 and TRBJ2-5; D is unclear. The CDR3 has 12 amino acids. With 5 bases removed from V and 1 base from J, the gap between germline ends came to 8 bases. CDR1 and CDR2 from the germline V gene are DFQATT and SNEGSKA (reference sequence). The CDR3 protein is CSAGYSQETQYF. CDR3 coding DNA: TGCAGTGCTGGCTATTCCCAAGAGACCCAGTACTTC.

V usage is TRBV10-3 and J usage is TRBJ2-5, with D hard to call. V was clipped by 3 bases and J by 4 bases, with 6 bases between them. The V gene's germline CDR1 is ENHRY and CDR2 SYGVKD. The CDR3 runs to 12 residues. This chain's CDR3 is CAISDYGETQYF. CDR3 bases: TGTGCCATCAGTGACTACGGAGAGACCCAGTACTTC.

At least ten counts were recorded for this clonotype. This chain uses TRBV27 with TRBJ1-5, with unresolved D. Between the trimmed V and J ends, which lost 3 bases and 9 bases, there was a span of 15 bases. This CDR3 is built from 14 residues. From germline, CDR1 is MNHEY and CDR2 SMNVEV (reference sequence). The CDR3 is CASSLGWGYRPQHF. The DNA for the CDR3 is TGTGCCAGCAGTTTGGGGTGGGGTTATCGGCCCCAGCATTTT.

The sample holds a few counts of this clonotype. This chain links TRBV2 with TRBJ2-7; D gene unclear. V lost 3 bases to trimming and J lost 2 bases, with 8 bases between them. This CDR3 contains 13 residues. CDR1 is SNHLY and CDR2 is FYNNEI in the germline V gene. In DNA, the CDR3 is TGTGCCAGCAGTGAGGGCTCAACCTACGAGCAGTACTTC. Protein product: CASSEGSTYEQYF.

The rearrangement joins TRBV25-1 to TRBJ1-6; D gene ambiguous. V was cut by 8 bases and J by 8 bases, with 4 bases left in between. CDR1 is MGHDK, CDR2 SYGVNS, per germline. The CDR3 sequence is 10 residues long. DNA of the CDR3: TGTGCCAGCGGAGATTCACCCCTCCACTTT. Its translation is CASGDSPLHF.

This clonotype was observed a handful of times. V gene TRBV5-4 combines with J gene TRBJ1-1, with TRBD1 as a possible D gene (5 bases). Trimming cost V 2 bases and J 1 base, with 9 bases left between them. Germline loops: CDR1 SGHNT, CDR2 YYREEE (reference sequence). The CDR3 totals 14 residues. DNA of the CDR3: TGTGCCAGCAGCTTCATACAGGAGAACACTGAAGCTTTCTTT. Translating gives CASSFIQENTEAFF.

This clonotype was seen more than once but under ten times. The CDR3 bases are TGTGCCAGCAGGGGGACAGGCGGCTCTGGAAACACCATATATTTT. Translating gives CASRGTGGSGNTIYF. The chain links TRBV2 to TRBJ1-3; TRBD1 aligns across 8 bases. The CDR3 extends over 15 amino acids. The germline gives CDR1 SNHLY, CDR2 FYNNEI. With V trimmed by 6 bases and J by 0 bases, 4 bases remained unmatched.

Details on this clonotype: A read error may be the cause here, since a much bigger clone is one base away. CDR3 DNA sequence: TGTGCCAGCAGTTACTTGACCTCTGGGAAACCAGATACGCAGTATTTT. Translating it yields CASSYLTSGKPDTQYF. The chain is built from TRBV6-5 and TRBJ2-3; D not resolved. V gave up 1 base and J gave up 4 bases, with 15 bases separating them. The CDR3 extends over 16 amino acids. Germline V CDR1 and CDR2: MNHEY, SVGAGI.

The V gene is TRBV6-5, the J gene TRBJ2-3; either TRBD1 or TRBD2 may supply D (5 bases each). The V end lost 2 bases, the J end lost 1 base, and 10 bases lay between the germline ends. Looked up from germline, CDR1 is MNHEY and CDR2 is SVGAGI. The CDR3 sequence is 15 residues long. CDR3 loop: CASSYDGAGTDTQYF. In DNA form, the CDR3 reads TGTGCCAGCAGTTACGACGGGGCTGGCACAGATACGCAGTATTTT.

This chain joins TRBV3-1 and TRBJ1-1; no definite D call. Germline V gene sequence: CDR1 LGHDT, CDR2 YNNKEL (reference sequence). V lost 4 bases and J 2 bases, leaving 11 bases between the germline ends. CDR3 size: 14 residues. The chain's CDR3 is CASSPAASNTEAFF. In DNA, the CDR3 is TGTGCCAGCAGCCCTGCAGCCTCCAACACTGAAGCTTTCTTT.

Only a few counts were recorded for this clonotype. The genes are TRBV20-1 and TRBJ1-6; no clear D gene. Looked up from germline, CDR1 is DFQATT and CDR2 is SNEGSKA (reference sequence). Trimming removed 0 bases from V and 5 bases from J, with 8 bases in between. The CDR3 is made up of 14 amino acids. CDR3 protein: CSARDRGDNSPLHF. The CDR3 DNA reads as TGCAGTGCTAGAGATAGAGGAGATAATTCACCCCTCCACTTT.

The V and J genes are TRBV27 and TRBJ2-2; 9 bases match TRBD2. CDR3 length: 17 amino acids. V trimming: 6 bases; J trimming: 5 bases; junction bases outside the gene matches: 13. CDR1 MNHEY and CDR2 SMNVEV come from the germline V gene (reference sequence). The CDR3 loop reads CASRPAGGLLGTGELFF. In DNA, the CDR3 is TGTGCCAGCAGGCCCGCGGGGGGGCTATTGGGAACCGGGGAGCTGTTTTTT.

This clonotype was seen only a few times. The CDR3 DNA is TGTGCCAGTAGTAGAGACAGGGCGGAGCAGTTCTTC. Residues: CASSRDRAEQFF. The genes are TRBV19 and TRBJ2-1; 7 bases line up with TRBD1. CDR3 length: 12 amino acids. The germline V gene encodes CDR1 LNHDA and CDR2 SQIVND (reference sequence). The V segment lost 4 bases and the J segment 10 bases; nucleotides outside the gene matches: 4.

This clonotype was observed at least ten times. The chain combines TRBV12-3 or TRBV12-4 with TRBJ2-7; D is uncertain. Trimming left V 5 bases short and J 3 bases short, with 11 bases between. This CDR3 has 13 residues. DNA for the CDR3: TGTGCCAGCAGTATAGACATTCGCTACGAGCAGTACTTC. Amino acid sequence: CASSIDIRYEQYF.

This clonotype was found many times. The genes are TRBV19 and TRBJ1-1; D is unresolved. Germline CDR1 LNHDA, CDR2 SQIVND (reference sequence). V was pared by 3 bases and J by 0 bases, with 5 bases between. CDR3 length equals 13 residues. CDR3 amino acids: CASSISMNTEAFF. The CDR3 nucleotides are TGTGCCAGTAGTATCTCCATGAACACTGAAGCTTTCTTT.

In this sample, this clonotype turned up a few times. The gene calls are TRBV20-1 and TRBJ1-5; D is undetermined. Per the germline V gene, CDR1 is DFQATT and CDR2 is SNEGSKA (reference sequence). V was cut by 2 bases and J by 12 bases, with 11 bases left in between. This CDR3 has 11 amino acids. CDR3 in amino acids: CSARLRVDQHF. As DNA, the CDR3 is TGCAGTGCTAGACTACGAGTCGACCAGCATTTT.

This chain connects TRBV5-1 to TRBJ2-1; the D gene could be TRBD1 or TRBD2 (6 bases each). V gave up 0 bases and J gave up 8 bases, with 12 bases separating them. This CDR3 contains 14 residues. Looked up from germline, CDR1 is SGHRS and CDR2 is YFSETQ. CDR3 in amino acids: CASSLDGGFDEQFF. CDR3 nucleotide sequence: TGCGCCAGCAGCTTGGACGGGGGCTTCGATGAGCAGTTCTTC.

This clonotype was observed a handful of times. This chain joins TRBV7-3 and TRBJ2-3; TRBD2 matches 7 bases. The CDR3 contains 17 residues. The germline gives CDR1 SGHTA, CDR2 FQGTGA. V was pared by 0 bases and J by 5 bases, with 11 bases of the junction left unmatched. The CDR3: CASSLTAVAGARDTQYF. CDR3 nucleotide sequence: TGTGCCAGCAGCTTAACGGCAGTGGCGGGAGCGAGAGATACGCAGTATTTT.

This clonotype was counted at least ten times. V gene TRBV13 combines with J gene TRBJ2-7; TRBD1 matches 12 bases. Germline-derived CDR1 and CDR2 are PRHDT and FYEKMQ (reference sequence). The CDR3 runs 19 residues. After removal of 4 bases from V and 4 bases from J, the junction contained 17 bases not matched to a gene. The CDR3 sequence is CASSSITGTGGPLGYEQYF. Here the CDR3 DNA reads TGTGCCAGCAGCTCCATAACCGGGACAGGGGGCCCTCTCGGGTACGAGCAGTACTTC.

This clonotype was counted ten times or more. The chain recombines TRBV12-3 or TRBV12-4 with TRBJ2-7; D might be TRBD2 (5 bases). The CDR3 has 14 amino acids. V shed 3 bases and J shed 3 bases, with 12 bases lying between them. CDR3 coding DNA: TGTGCCAGCAGTTTGGGGTTCGGGGACTACGAGCAGTACTTC. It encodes CASSLGFGDYEQYF.

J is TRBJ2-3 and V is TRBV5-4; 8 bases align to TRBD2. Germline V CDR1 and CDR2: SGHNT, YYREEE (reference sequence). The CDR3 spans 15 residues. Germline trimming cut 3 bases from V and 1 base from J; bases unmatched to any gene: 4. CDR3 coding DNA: TGTGCCAGCAGCTACGAAGCGGGGGGCACAGATACGCAGTATTTT. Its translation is CASSYEAGGTDTQYF.

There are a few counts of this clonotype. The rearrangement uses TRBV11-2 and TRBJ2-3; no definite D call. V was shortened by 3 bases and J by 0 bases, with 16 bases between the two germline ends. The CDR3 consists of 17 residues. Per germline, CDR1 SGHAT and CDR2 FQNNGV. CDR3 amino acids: CASSFSPAGPSTDTQYF. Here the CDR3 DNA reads TGTGCCAGCAGCTTCAGCCCGGCAGGTCCGAGCACAGATACGCAGTATTTT.

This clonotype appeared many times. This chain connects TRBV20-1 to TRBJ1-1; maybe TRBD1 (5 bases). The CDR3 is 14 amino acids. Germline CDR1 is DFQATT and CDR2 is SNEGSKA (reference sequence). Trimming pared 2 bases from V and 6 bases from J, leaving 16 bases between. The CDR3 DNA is TGCAGTGCTAGATCCGGCTGGGGGGGTTCTGAAGCTTTCTTT. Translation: CSARSGWGGSEAFF.

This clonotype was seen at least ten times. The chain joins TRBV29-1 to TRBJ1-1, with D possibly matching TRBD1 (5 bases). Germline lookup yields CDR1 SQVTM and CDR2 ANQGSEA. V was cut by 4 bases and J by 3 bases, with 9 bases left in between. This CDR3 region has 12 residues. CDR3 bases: TGCAGCGTTGTGAGACAGCACACTGAAGCTTTCTTT. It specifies CSVVRQHTEAFF.

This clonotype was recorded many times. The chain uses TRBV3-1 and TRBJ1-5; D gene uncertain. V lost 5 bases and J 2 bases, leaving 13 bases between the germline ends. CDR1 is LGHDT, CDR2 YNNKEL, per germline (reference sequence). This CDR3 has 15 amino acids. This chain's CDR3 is CASSFGQEGNQPQHF. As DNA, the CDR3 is TGTGCCAGCAGCTTCGGGCAGGAGGGCAATCAGCCCCAGCATTTT.

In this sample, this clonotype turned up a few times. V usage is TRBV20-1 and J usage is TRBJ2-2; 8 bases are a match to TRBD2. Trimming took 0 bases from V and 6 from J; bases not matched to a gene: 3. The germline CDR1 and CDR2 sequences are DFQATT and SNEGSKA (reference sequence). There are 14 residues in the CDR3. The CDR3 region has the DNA TGCAGTGCTAGAGAAGCGGGAGAATCCGGGGAGCTGTTTTTT. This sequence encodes CSAREAGESGELFF.

The CDR3 protein is CASSLSGGANMADTQYF. The CDR3 DNA reads as TGTGCCAGCAGTTTAAGCGGGGGGGCTAATATGGCAGATACGCAGTATTTT. V is TRBV28 and J is TRBJ2-3; 10 nucleotides match TRBD2. Per germline, CDR1 MDHEN and CDR2 SYDVKM. Trimming took 2 bases from V and 4 from J; bases not matched to a gene: 9. The CDR3 spans 17 residues. The whole variable domain, filled in from reference TRBV28 and TRBJ2-3, reads DVKVTQSSRYLVKRTGEKVFLECVQDMDHENMFWYRQDPGLGLRLIYFSYDVKMKEKGDIPEGYSVSREKKERFSLILESASTNQTSMYLCASSLSGGANMADTQYFGPGTRLTVL.

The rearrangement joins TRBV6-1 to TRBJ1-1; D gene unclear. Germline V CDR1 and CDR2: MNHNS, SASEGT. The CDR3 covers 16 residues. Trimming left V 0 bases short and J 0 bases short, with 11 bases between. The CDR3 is CASSEALTLMNTEAFF. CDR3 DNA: TGTGCCAGCAGTGAAGCACTGACGCTAATGAACACTGAAGCTTTCTTT.